Shown below are 11 T cell receptor beta chains from a single sample sequenced in a study of neurological immune-mediated disorders. TCRdb processed the 5' RACE reads anew with MiXCR; each CDR3 protein has one entry. This repertoire shows 40,000 or so distinct CDR3 sequences, 4.8% found once; its top ten account for 7% to 9.5%. Sequencing was done on a sample of CD4+ T cells from blood. These receptors were obtained from a young man in good health.

This clonotype was seen ten or more times. This chain connects TRBV20-1 to TRBJ2-1, with 13 bases matching TRBD2. The CDR3 contains 18 residues. V was clipped by 4 bases and J by 0 bases; unmatched bases: 9. Germline V gives CDR1 DFQATT, CDR2 SNEGSKA (reference sequence). CDR3 sequence: CSATRLAGGQSSYNEQFF. CDR3 nucleotide sequence: TGCAGTGCTACAAGACTAGCGGGGGGACAAAGCTCCTACAATGAGCAGTTCTTC.

Many counts were recorded for this clonotype. The chain uses TRBV10-2 and TRBJ2-2; weak D call: TRBD2 (6 bases). This CDR3 region has 15 residues. Germline-derived CDR1 and CDR2 are WSHSY and SAAADI. V gave up 7 bases and J gave up 1 base, with 13 bases separating them. The DNA for the CDR3 is TGCGCCAGCAACTCAGGCGGGGTGAACACCGGGGAGCTGTTTTTT. It translates to CASNSGGVNTGELFF.

This clonotype was observed many times. The chain uses TRBV5-1 and TRBJ2-3; TRBD2 matches at 11 bases. Looked up from germline, CDR1 is SGHRS and CDR2 is YFSETQ. V was pared by 5 bases and J by 5 bases, with 4 bases of the junction left unmatched. CDR3 length equals 14 residues. This CDR3 is CASRRTSGGDTQYF. The DNA of the CDR3 is TGCGCCAGCAGGCGTACTAGCGGGGGAGATACGCAGTATTTT.

This clonotype occurred many times. V usage is TRBV6-2 or TRBV6-3 and J usage is TRBJ2-5; D gene ambiguous. Trimming cost V 5 bases and J 2 bases, with 18 bases left between them. CDR3 size: 16 residues. CDR1 and CDR2 (germline): MNHEY, SVGEGT. The chain's CDR3 is CASSATIQPVQETQYF. The CDR3 DNA is TGTGCCAGCAGTGCCACCATACAGCCCGTTCAAGAGACCCAGTACTTC.

This clonotype was detected many times. The chain employs TRBV2 and TRBJ2-2, with D hard to call. CDR1 and CDR2 from the germline V gene are SNHLY and FYNNEI. This CDR3 comprises 15 residues. The germline V and J ends were trimmed by 4 bases and 0 bases, with 9 bases remaining between them. CDR3 residues: CASSGRAANTGELFF. For the CDR3, the DNA is TGTGCCAGCAGTGGTCGGGCTGCGAACACCGGGGAGCTGTTTTTT.

There are many counts of this clonotype. The V call is TRBV11-2, the J call TRBJ1-3; the match to TRBD1 covers 7 bases. With 4 bases clipped from V and 0 bases from J, the junction kept 12 bases outside the gene matches. Germline V gives CDR1 SGHAT, CDR2 FQNNGV. The length of the CDR3 is 18 residues. CDR3 nucleotides: TGTGCCAGCAGCTATCCGACAGGGCAAGGAAGCTCTGGAAACACCATATATTTT. Translating gives CASSYPTGQGSSGNTIYF.

This clonotype came up a few times. The chain joins TRBV30 to TRBJ2-7; TRBD1 matches at 10 bases. There are 12 residues in the CDR3. The germline V gene has CDR1 GTSNPN and CDR2 SVGIG (reference sequence). Losses at the gene ends were 8 bases for V and 3 bases for J; bases not matched to a gene: 4. The CDR3 nucleotides read TGTGCCGGGGACAGGGGAAACTACGAGCAGTACTTC. Protein: CAGDRGNYEQYF.

This clonotype appeared many times. The chain combines TRBV28 with TRBJ1-1; 10 bases agree with TRBD1. The CDR3 totals 16 residues. V shed 7 bases, J shed 1 base, and the junction held 9 bases outside the gene matches. The germline V gene encodes CDR1 MDHEN and CDR2 SYDVKM. The chain's CDR3 is CASKEGTGVRNTEAFF. In DNA form, the CDR3 reads TGTGCCAGCAAAGAAGGGACAGGGGTTCGGAACACTGAAGCTTTCTTT.

Comments on this clonotype: This is likely a read error, given that the CDR3 carries no conserved phenylalanine or tryptophan at its end. This chain links TRBV2 with TRBJ2-1, with D unresolved. CDR3 size: 12 residues. From germline, CDR1 is SNHLY and CDR2 FYNNEI. The V end lost 3 bases, the J end lost 13 bases, and 13 bases lay between the germline ends. CDR3 in amino acids: CASSDHQETQFC. In nucleotides, the CDR3 is TGTGCCAGCAGTGACCATCAAGAGACCCAGTTCTGC.

This clonotype has at least ten counts. The chain links TRBV20-1 to TRBJ2-5; no clear D. CDR3 length equals 14 residues. Looked up from germline, CDR1 is DFQATT and CDR2 is SNEGSKA (reference sequence). V lost 6 bases and J lost 5, with 19 bases in between. The CDR3 coding sequence is TGCAGTGCCCTTAAACTGGGGAACTTGGAGACCCAGTACTTC. Its protein is CSALKLGNLETQYF.

This clonotype was recorded at least ten times. The chain has TRBV20-1 and TRBJ1-1; 7 nucleotides line up with TRBD1. V was pared by 0 bases and J by 9 bases, with 7 bases of the junction left unmatched. The CDR3 has 13 amino acids. Germline CDR1 and CDR2: DFQATT and SNEGSKA (reference sequence). The CDR3 loop reads CSAREPAGQQAFF. Here the CDR3 DNA reads TGCAGTGCTAGAGAGCCTGCGGGACAGCAAGCTTTCTTT.